This entry is about one T cell receptor beta chain. Its antigen is not identified. The data were obtained in a study of beta chain features in type 1 diabetes. Whole-study findings and limits: A moderate, significant TCRB CDR3 shortening appeared in type 1 diabetes across four CD4+ subsets.

Every bit of the isolated RNA underwent reverse transcription, so sequencing read expressed TCRB transcripts. Method: immunoSEQ multiplex PCR; TCRdb's copy keeps in-frame clones and lacks some. The sample consists of 600,000 to 750,000 clones, around 12% of them appearing once. The CDR3 contains 15 residues. In germline, CDR1 is ENHRY, CDR2 SYGVKD. V was clipped by 5 bases and J by 4 bases, with 17 bases between them. Sequencing was done on a sample of naive CD4+ T cells from blood. The rearrangement links TRBV10-3 to TRBJ1-2, with TRBD1 as a possible D gene (5 bases). The TCR originated in a young man with type 1 diabetes. CDR3 bases: TGTGCCATCAGTCGCGACCGGGACGGAACCTATGGCTACACCTTC. It yields the protein CAISRDRDGTYGYTF.